The clone carrying this TCR beta chain came up once. What it binds is unknown. Primers: 60 Vbeta forward and 13 Jbeta reverse. The protocol was immunoSEQ multiplex PCR, while the TCRdb copy is restricted to in-frame clones and leaves out a portion. The sample lists around 53,000 clones, over 80% occurring once. The source of the sample is a study of cytomegalovirus exposure and HLA in healthy donors. This CDR3 is built from 14 residues. The J segment lost 0 bases and the V segment lost 7 bases, leaving 2 bases of the junction unmatched. Germline lookup yields CDR1 SNHLY and CDR2 FYNNEI. Among the donors, all were healthy bone marrow donors. Study-wide results and limits: Apparent HLA restriction characterized most CMV-associated TCR beta chains in a later analysis. Solely CMV serostatus was available to characterize immune exposure. It was likely that a cluster of highly shared sequence variants was a sequencing artifact.

This rearrangement joins TRBV2 to TRBJ2-2, with 7 bases aligning to TRBD1. The specimen sequenced was PBMCs. This TCR derives from a man aged 30 to 39 in good health and CMV-seronegative. The CDR3 region is CASTDRANTGELFF. For the CDR3, the DNA is TGTGCCAGCACAGACAGGGCGAACACCGGGGAGCTGTTTTTT.